Listed here is a single TCR beta chain. The record originates from a study of blood T cell repertoires in COVID-19. Across the whole study: Spain, Italy and the United States supplied samples that represented acute and convalescent COVID-19. The cDNA or gDNA used as material had been derived from T cells, B-cell-depleted T cells, or PBMCs.

V shed 4 bases and J 5 bases; nucleotides not matched to a gene: 1. The CDR3 is 13 residues long. CDR1 and CDR2 from the germline V gene are SGHDN and FVKESK. Authors' analysis steps: By means of reference gene primer amplification, nucleated cell counts were estimated. Libraries were prepared by immunoSEQ multiplex PCR; TCRdb keeps only in-frame clonotypes and omits some of them. D and trimming were read from the DNA, whereas the V and J calls and clone size are those reported in that table. The sample contains 210,000 or so clones, 87% of which appear only once. Input material: peripheral blood. The rearrangement joins TRBV14 to TRBJ2-7, with 11 bases aligning to TRBD2. The sequence was collected from a woman younger than 35 who had recovered from COVID-19. For the CDR3, the DNA is TGTGCCAGCAGCCCACTAGCGGGGGACGAGCAGTACTTC. The encoded protein is CASSPLAGDEQYF. The whole variable domain, filled in from reference TRBV14 and TRBJ2-7, reads EAGVTQFPSHSVIEKGQTVTLRCDPISGHDNLYWYRRVMGKEIKFLLHFVKESKQDESGMPNNRFLAERTGGTYSTLKVQPAELEDSGVYFCASSPLAGDEQYFGPGTRLTVT.